These 5 T cell receptor beta chains were sequenced from one sample in a study of tumor-infiltrating lymphocytes in primary liver carcinoma. cDNA specific to TCR beta was made from 500 ng of total RNA, with a constant-region primer employed for priming. Generation of the TCR beta libraries relied on three nested multiplex PCR rounds using slightly modified ARM-PCR. The two initial PCR rounds, approximately 10 cycles each, used TRBV1-TRBV30 forward and C-beta reverse primers. In TCRdb, the multiplex PCR reads were re-called with MiXCR into one record per CDR3 protein. There are around 80,000 distinct CDR3 sequences in the sample; roughly 69% occur only once, and less than 30% lies in the top ten. Both RNA and DNA were isolated together from about 20-30 mg of bulk tissue that had not been sorted. Source material: tumor-adjacent normal liver tissue. The receptor set was obtained from a man aged 35 to 55 with primary liver carcinoma and hepatitis B virus infection.

Turning to this clonotype: The CDR3 end shows no conserved phenylalanine or tryptophan, and so a read error is likely. The rearrangement joins TRBV12-3 or TRBV12-4 to TRBJ2-2; 9 bases map to TRBD2. J gave up 4 bases and V 6 bases, and 9 bases lay outside the gene matches. This CDR3 is 16 amino acids long. CDR3 bases: TGTGCCAGCAGACCCTTAGCGGGAGCGGGCACCGGGGAGCTGTTTTCT. This gives the protein CASRPLAGAGTGELFS.

This clonotype has a single count. The chain links TRBV29-1 to TRBJ2-1; D is unresolved. With 6 bases removed from V and 13 bases from J, the gap between germline ends came to 31 bases. There are 16 residues in the CDR3. From germline, CDR1 is SQVTM and CDR2 ANQGSEA. CDR3 sequence: CSVVTLRSWSRQEQFF. The CDR3 region has the DNA TGCAGCGTCGTCACGCTTCGGTCCTGGTCCCGTCAAGAACAGTTCTTC.

The chain uses TRBV12-3 or TRBV12-4 and TRBJ1-1, with D unclear. Between the trimmed V and J ends, which lost 3 bases and 1 base, there was a span of 9 bases. The CDR3 runs 14 residues. The CDR3 DNA sequence: TGTGCCAGCAGTTTGGTGATCAGGAACACTGAAGCTTTCTTT. Residues: CASSLVIRNTEAFF.

In its sample, this clonotype was seen once. A much larger clone lies a single base off, so this may be a read error. The chain combines TRBV12-3 or TRBV12-4 with TRBJ1-1, with D maybe TRBD1 (5 bases). This CDR3 is built from 14 residues. For the CDR3, the DNA is TGTGTCAGCAGACGCTTCCAGGACACCACTGAAGCTTTCTTT. It yields the protein CVSRRFQDTTEAFF.

As concerns this clonotype: A much bigger clone sits one base away, suggesting this may be a read error. The chain has TRBV28 and TRBJ2-1, with 8 bases identical to TRBD2. Germline V gene sequence: CDR1 MDHEN, CDR2 SYDVKM. The CDR3 is made up of 15 amino acids. V lost 5 bases to trimming and J lost 8 bases; unmatched junction nucleotides: 11. Written as DNA, the CDR3 is TGTGCCAGCAGTAAACTAACGGGAGGGGCCTATGAGCAGTTCTTC. It encodes CASSKLTGGAYEQFF.